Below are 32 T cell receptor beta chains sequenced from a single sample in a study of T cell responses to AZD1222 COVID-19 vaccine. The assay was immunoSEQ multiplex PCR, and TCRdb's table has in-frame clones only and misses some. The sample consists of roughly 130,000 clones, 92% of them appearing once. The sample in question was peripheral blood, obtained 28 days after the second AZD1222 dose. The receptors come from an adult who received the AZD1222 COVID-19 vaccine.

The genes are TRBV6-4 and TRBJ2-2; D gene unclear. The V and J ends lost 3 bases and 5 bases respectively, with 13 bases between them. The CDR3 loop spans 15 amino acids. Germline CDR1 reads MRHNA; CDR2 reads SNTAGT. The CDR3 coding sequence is TGTGCCAGCAGTGAGTACGCGGAAGGTACCGGGGAGCTGTTTTTT. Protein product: CASSEYAEGTGELFF.

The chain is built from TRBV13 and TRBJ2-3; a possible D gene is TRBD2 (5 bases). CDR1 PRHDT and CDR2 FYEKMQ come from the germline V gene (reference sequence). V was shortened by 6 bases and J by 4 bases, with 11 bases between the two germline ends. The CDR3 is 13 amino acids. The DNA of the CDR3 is TGTGCCAGCAGTAGGACTCCCCCAGATACGCAGTATTTT. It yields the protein CASSRTPPDTQYF.

CDR3 DNA sequence: TGTGCCAGCAGCGTAGGGAGGGAGCGCGAAAAACTGTTTTTT. Protein sequence: CASSVGREREKLFF. V is TRBV9 and J is TRBJ1-4; no clear D gene. V shed 0 bases and J shed 8 bases, with 11 bases lying between them. Germline CDR1 and CDR2: SGDLS and YYNGEE. The CDR3 loop spans 14 amino acids.

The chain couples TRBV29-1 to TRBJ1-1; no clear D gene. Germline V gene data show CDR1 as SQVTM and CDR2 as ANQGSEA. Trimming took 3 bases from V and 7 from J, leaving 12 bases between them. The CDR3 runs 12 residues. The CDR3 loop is CSVERPSLEAFF. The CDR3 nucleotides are TGCAGCGTTGAGCGACCCTCCCTTGAAGCTTTCTTT.

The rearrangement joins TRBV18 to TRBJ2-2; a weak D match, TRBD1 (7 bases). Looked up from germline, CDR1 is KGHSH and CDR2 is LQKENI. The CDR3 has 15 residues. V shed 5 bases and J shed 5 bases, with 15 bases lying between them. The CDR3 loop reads CASSTSTGRTGELFF. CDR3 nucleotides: TGTGCCAGCTCAACTTCGACAGGGAGGACCGGGGAGCTGTTTTTT.

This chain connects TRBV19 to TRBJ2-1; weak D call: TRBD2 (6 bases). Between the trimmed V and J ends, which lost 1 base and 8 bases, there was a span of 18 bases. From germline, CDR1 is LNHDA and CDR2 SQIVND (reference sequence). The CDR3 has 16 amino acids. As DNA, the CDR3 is TGTGCCAGTAGTATAGGAACGGGACTGCCCGTGGATGAGCAGTTCTTC. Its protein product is CASSIGTGLPVDEQFF.

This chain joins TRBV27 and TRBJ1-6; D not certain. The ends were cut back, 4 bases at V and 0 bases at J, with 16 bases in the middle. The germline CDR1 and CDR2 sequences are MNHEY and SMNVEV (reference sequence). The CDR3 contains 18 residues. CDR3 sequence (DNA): TGTGCCAGCAGTTCGGGCCTAAACGAGGGCTCCTATAATTCACCCCTCCACTTT. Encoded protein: CASSSGLNEGSYNSPLHF.

The CDR3 loop reads CASSPTGPNNEQFF. For the CDR3, the DNA is TGTGCCAGCAGCCCCACGGGTCCGAACAATGAGCAGTTCTTC. The chain combines TRBV7-2 with TRBJ2-1, with D unresolved. CDR1 and CDR2 from the germline V gene are SGHTA and FQGNSA. V was clipped by 5 bases and J by 5 bases, with 13 bases between them. The CDR3 has 14 residues.

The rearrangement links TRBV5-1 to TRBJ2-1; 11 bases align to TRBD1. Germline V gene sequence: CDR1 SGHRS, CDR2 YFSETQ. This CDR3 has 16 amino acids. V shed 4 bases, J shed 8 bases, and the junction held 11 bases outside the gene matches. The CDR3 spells CASSLGSGTGGHEQFF. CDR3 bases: TGCGCCAGCAGCCTCGGATCCGGGACAGGGGGACATGAGCAGTTCTTC. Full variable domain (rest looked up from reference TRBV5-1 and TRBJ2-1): KAGVTQTPRYLIKTRGQQVTLSCSPISGHRSVSWYQQTPGQGLQFLFEYFSETQRNKGNFPGRFSGRQFSNSRSEMNVSTLELGDSALYLCASSLGSGTGGHEQFFGPGTRLTVL.

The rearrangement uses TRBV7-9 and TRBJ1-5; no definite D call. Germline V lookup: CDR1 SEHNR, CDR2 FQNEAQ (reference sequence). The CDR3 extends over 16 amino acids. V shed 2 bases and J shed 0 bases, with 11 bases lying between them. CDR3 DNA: TGTGCCAGCAGCTTAAGTTTGGGTTATAGCAATCAGCCCCAGCATTTT. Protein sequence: CASSLSLGYSNQPQHF.

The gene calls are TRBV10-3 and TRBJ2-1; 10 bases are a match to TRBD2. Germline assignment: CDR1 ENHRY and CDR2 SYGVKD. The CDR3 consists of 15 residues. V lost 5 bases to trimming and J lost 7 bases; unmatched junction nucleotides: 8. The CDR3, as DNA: TGTGCCATCAGTAACCTAGCGGGAGAATCAAATGAGCAGTTCTTC. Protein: CAISNLAGESNEQFF.

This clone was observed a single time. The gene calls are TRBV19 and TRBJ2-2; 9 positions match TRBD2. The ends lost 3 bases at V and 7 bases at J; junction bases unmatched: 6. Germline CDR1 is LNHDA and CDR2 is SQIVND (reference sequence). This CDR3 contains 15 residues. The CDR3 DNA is TGTGCCAGTAGTATCTCGGTGACTAGCGGCGGGGAGCTGTTTTTT. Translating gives CASSISVTSGGELFF.

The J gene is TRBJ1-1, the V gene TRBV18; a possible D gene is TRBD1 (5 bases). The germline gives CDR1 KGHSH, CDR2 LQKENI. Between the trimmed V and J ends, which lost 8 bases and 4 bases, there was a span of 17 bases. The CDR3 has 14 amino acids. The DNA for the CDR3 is TGTGCCAGCACCTCACGGGCGGGGGGCACTGAAGCTTTCTTT. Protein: CASTSRAGGTEAFF.

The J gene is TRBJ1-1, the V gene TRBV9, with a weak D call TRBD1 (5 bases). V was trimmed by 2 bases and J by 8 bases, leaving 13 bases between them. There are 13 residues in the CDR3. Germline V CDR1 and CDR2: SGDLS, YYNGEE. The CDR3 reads CASSVSSGAEAFF. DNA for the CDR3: TGTGCCAGCAGCGTGTCTTCCGGGGCCGAAGCTTTCTTT.

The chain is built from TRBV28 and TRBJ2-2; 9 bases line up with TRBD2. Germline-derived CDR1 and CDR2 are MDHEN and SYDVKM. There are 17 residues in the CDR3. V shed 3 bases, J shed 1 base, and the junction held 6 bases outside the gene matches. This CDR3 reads CASSFLPRGGNTGELFF. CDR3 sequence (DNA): TGTGCCAGCAGTTTCCTCCCGCGGGGGGGGAACACCGGGGAGCTGTTTTTT.

The CDR3 reads CASSALRARGTQYF. The CDR3 coding sequence is TGTGCCAGCAGTGCCTTGCGGGCCCGGGGAACGCAGTATTTT. This chain joins TRBV6-2 or TRBV6-3 and TRBJ2-3; maybe TRBD2 (5 bases). V was clipped by 5 bases and J by 9 bases, with 18 bases between them. In germline, CDR1 is MNHEY, CDR2 SVGEGT. The length of the CDR3 is 14 residues.

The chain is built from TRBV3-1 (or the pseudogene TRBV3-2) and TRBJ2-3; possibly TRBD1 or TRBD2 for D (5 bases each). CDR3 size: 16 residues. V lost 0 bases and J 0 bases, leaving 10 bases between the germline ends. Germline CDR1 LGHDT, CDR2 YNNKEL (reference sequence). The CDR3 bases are TGTGCCAGCAGCCAAGATCTTTGGGGGAGCACAGATACGCAGTATTTT. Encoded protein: CASSQDLWGSTDTQYF.

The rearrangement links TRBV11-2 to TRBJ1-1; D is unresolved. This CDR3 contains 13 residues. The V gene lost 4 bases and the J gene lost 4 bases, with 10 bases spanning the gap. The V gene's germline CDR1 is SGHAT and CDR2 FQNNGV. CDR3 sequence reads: CASSYGEGTEAFF. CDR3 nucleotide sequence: TGTGCCAGCAGCTACGGAGAGGGCACTGAAGCTTTCTTT.

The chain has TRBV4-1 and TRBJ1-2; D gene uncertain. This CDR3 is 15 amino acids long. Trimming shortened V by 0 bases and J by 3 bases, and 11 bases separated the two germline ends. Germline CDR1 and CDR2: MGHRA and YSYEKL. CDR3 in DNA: TGCGCCAGCAGCCAAGATCCTGGCACAGACTATGGCTACACCTTC. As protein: CASSQDPGTDYGYTF.

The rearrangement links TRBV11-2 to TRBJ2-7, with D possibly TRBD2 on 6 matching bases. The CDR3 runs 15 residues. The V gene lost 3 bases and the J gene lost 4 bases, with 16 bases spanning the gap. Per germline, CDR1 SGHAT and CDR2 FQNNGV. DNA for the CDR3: TGTGCCAGCAGCTTGCACCGGGACTCTAGTTACGAGCAGTACTTC. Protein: CASSLHRDSSYEQYF.

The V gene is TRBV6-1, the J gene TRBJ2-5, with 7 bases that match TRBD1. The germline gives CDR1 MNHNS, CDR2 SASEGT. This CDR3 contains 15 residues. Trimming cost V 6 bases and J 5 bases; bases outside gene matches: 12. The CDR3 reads CASSTTPDRVETQYF. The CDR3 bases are TGTGCCAGCAGCACGACTCCCGACAGGGTTGAGACCCAGTACTTC.

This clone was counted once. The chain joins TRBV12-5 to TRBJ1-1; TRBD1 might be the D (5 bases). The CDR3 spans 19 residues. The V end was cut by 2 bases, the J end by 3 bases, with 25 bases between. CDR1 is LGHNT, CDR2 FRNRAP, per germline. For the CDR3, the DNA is TGTGCTAGTGGTTTGAACCCTGGGGGATTTTTGAAAGGTCACACTGAAGCTTTCTTT. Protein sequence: CASGLNPGGFLKGHTEAFF.

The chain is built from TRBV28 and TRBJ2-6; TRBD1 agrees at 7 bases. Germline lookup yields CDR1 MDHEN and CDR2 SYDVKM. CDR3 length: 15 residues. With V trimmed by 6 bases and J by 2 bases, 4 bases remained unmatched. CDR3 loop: CASRLQGAGANVLTF. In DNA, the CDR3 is TGTGCCAGCAGACTGCAGGGGGCTGGGGCCAACGTCCTGACTTTC.

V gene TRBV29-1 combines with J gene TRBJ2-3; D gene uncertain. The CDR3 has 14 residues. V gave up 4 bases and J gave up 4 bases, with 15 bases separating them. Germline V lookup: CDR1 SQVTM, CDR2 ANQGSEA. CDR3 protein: CSVARIMGSDTQYF. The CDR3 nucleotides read TGCAGCGTTGCTCGAATAATGGGGTCAGATACGCAGTATTTT.

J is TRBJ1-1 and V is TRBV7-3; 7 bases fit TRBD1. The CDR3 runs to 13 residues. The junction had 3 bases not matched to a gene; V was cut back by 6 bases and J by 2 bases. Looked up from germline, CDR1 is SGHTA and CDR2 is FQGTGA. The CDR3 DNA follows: TGTGCCAGCAGTCCAGGGGGAAACACTGAAGCTTTCTTT. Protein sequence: CASSPGGNTEAFF. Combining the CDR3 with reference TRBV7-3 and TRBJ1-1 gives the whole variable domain GAGVSQTPSNKVTEKGKYVELRCDPISGHTALYWYRQSLGQGPEFLIYFQGTGAADDSGLPNDRFFAVRPEGSVSTLKIQRTERGDSAVYLCASSPGGNTEAFFGQGTRLTVV.

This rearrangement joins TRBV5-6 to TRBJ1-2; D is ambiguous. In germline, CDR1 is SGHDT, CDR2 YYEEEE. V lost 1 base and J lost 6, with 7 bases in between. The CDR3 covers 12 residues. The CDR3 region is CASSLYVDGYTF. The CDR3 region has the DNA TGTGCCAGCAGCTTGTATGTGGATGGCTACACCTTC. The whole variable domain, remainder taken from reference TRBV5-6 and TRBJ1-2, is DAGVTQSPTHLIKTRGQQVTLRCSPKSGHDTVSWYQQALGQGPQFIFQYYEEEERQRGNFPDRFSGHQFPNYSSELNVNALLLGDSALYLCASSLYVDGYTFGSGTRLTVV.

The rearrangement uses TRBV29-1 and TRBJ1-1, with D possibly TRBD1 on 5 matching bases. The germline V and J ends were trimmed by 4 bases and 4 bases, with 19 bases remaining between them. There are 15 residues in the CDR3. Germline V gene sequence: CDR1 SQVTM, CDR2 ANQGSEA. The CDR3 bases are TGCAGCGTTGTAGGTGGCCTGAGGGGTTTCACTGAAGCTTTCTTT. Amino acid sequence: CSVVGGLRGFTEAFF.

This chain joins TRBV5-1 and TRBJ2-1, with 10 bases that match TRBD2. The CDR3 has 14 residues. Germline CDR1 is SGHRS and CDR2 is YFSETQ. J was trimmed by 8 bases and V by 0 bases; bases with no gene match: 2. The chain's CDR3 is CASSLALAGDEQFF. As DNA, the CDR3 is TGCGCCAGCAGCTTGGCCCTAGCGGGAGATGAGCAGTTCTTC.

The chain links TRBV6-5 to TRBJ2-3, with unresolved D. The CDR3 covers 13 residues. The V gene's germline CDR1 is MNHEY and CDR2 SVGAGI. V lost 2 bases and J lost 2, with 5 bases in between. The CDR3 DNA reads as TGTGCCAGCAGTTACAGGGTCACAGATACGCAGTATTTT. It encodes CASSYRVTDTQYF.

The chain's CDR3 is CASSLAPSVLYGYTF. CDR3 bases: TGTGCCAGCAGCTTAGCGCCGTCAGTTCTCTATGGCTACACCTTC. V is TRBV7-9 and J is TRBJ1-2; D gene ambiguous. The CDR3 has 15 residues. Germline V gene data show CDR1 as SEHNR and CDR2 as FQNEAQ (reference sequence). Trimming took 0 bases from V and 4 from J, leaving 12 bases between them.

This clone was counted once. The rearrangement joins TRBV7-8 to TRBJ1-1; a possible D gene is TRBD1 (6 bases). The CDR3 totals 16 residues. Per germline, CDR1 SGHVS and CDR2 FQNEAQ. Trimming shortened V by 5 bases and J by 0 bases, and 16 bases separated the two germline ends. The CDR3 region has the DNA TGTGCCAGCAGCCGCGACCCAGGACAGCTGAACACTGAAGCTTTCTTT. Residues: CASSRDPGQLNTEAFF.

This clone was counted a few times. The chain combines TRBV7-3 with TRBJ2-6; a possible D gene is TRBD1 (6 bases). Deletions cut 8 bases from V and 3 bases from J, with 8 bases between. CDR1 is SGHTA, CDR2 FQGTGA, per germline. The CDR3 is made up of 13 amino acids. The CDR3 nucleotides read TGTGCCAGCGCAGGGGTTGGGGCCAACGTCCTGACTTTC. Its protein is CASAGVGANVLTF.